The 27 T cell receptor beta chains listed next were all sequenced from one sample in a study of blood T cell repertoires in COVID-19. The table came from immunoSEQ multiplex PCR; TCRdb's copy has only in-frame clones and leaves some out. The sample yields tens of thousands of clones, more than 70% seen once. Sequenced input: peripheral blood. The receptors were gathered from a man aged 65-85 years with active COVID-19.

The CDR3 DNA is TGTGCCAGCACCCCTCGTGCCGGGACAGGGGTTCACTATGGCTACACCTTC. Translated: CASTPRAGTGVHYGYTF. The chain is built from TRBV27 and TRBJ1-2, with 10 bases that match TRBD1. Germline CDR1 reads MNHEY; CDR2 reads SMNVEV (reference sequence). V lost 7 bases to trimming and J lost 3 bases; unmatched junction nucleotides: 14. The CDR3 is made up of 17 amino acids.

The chain recombines TRBV4-3 with TRBJ2-1, with 7 bases identical to TRBD2. With V trimmed by 0 bases and J by 9 bases, 11 bases remained unmatched. Per germline, CDR1 LGHNA and CDR2 YSLEER. The CDR3 is 16 residues long. The DNA for the CDR3 is TGCGCCAGCAGCCAAGAGCGTGTGGCGGGGGAGGGTGAGCAGTTCTTC. The encoded protein is CASSQERVAGEGEQFF.

The J gene is TRBJ2-1, the V gene TRBV6-5, with 10 bases aligning to TRBD2. The CDR3 has 14 residues. Looked up from germline, CDR1 is MNHEY and CDR2 is SVGAGI. The ends lost 6 bases at V and 4 bases at J; junction bases unmatched: 3. DNA for the CDR3: TGTGCCAGCAGACCTAGCGGGGGTTACAATGAGCAGTTCTTC. It yields the protein CASRPSGGYNEQFF.

The chain joins TRBV6-1 to TRBJ2-2; 7 bases match TRBD2. This CDR3 is built from 17 residues. Per germline, CDR1 MNHNS and CDR2 SASEGT. V shed 4 bases and J 0 bases; nucleotides not matched to a gene: 8. CDR3 protein: CASSVQHGTTNTGELFF. In nucleotides, the CDR3 is TGTGCCAGCAGTGTCCAGCACGGGACTACGAACACCGGGGAGCTGTTTTTT.

This clone has just a few counts. The chain links TRBV5-6 to TRBJ1-4; TRBD1 agrees at 12 bases. Germline values: CDR1 SGHDT, CDR2 YYEEEE. This CDR3 is built from 16 residues. Germline trimming cut 4 bases from V and 6 bases from J; bases unmatched to any gene: 7. The CDR3 loop is CASSRGTGGADEKLFF. The DNA for the CDR3 is TGTGCCAGCAGCAGAGGGACAGGGGGCGCCGATGAAAAACTGTTTTTT.

The chain recombines TRBV30 with TRBJ1-2, with 7 bases aligning to TRBD1. The CDR3 runs to 12 residues. Germline V gene lookup returns CDR1 GTSNPN and CDR2 SVGIG (reference sequence). The trim removed 5 bases at V and 4 bases at J, leaving 4 bases unmatched. CDR3 protein: CAWAPGGYGYTF. The CDR3 nucleotides read TGTGCCTGGGCCCCAGGGGGCTATGGCTACACCTTC.

The chain has TRBV9 and TRBJ2-7; TRBD1 matches 10 bases. Trimming cost V 3 bases and J 3 bases; bases outside gene matches: 9. CDR1 and CDR2 from the germline V gene are SGDLS and YYNGEE. This CDR3 region has 16 residues. CDR3 DNA: TGTGCCAGCAGCGCGGGCCGGGACAGGGGTTTCTACGAGCAGTACTTC. Its translation: CASSAGRDRGFYEQYF.

The J gene is TRBJ1-1, the V gene TRBV2, with D tentatively TRBD1 (6 bases). CDR1 is SNHLY and CDR2 is FYNNEI in the germline V gene. The CDR3 has 13 residues. V lost 3 bases to trimming and J lost 7 bases, with 12 bases between them. In DNA form, the CDR3 reads TGTGCCAGCAGTGATGCAGGGGAGGGTGAAGCTTTCTTT. Translation: CASSDAGEGEAFF.

V usage is TRBV4-3 and J usage is TRBJ1-2, with D hard to call. V lost 0 bases and J 8 bases, leaving 10 bases between the germline ends. Germline V lookup: CDR1 LGHNA, CDR2 YSLEER. CDR3 size: 13 residues. DNA of the CDR3: TGCGCCAGCAGCCAAGATCGGTACGGGGGCTACACCTTC. Translated: CASSQDRYGGYTF.

This clone has at least ten counts. The rearrangement uses TRBV5-1 and TRBJ1-1; TRBD1 matches at 11 bases. After removal of 4 bases from V and 2 bases from J, the junction contained 10 bases not matched to a gene. The CDR3 extends over 17 amino acids. Germline V gene lookup returns CDR1 SGHRS and CDR2 YFSETQ. The CDR3 region has the DNA TGCGCCAGCAGCACCCCGGACAGGGGGCAAAGAAACACTGAAGCTTTCTTT. Translated, it gives CASSTPDRGQRNTEAFF.

This clone showed up just a few times. J is TRBJ2-5 and V is TRBV3-1 (or the pseudogene TRBV3-2); perhaps TRBD2 as D (7 bases). The CDR3 spans 16 residues. Germline V gene sequence: CDR1 LGHDT, CDR2 YNNKEL (reference sequence). Deletions cut 5 bases from V and 1 base from J, with 17 bases between. The CDR3 is CASSEGGDFPQETQYF. CDR3 sequence (DNA): TGTGCCAGCAGCGAGGGGGGGGACTTCCCCCAAGAGACCCAGTACTTC.

This chain joins TRBV6-6 and TRBJ1-6; tentatively, D is TRBD1 (5 bases). Trimming shortened V by 5 bases and J by 6 bases, and 17 bases separated the two germline ends. This CDR3 contains 16 residues. The germline gives CDR1 MNHNY, CDR2 SVGAGI (reference sequence). The CDR3 sequence: CASSPEAGTSNSPLHF. Here the CDR3 DNA reads TGTGCCAGCAGTCCCGAAGCCGGGACTTCTAATTCACCCCTCCACTTT.

The gene calls are TRBV7-8 and TRBJ2-3; 11 positions match TRBD2. Germline CDR1 reads SGHVS; CDR2 reads FQNEAQ. The length of the CDR3 is 15 residues. After removal of 5 bases from V and 4 bases from J, the junction contained 5 bases not matched to a gene. CDR3 sequence: CASSILAGGADTQYF. CDR3 coding DNA: TGTGCCAGCAGCATTCTAGCGGGGGGAGCAGATACGCAGTATTTT.

Here the CDR3 reads CASSLGGANYGYTF. CDR3 coding DNA: TGTGCCAGCAGCCTAGGGGGGGCTAACTATGGCTACACCTTC. The chain uses TRBV9 and TRBJ1-2, with a weak D call TRBD1 (6 bases). The V end lost 4 bases, the J end lost 0 bases, and 10 bases lay between the germline ends. CDR3 length equals 14 residues. The germline CDR1 and CDR2 sequences are SGDLS and YYNGEE.

This clone came up once. The CDR3 spells CAWSVWDSSNEQYF. The DNA for the CDR3 is TGTGCCTGGAGTGTATGGGACAGTTCGAACGAGCAGTACTTC. This chain links TRBV30 with TRBJ2-7; the match to TRBD1 covers 7 bases. The germline V gene encodes CDR1 GTSNPN and CDR2 SVGIG (reference sequence). The junction had 7 bases not matched to a gene; V was cut back by 0 bases and J by 5 bases. This CDR3 spans 14 amino acids.

The CDR3 DNA sequence: TGTGCCAGCCTGTGGACAGGTTCCTACGAGCAGTACTTC. Its translation: CASLWTGSYEQYF. This chain links TRBV12-3 or TRBV12-4 with TRBJ2-7, with TRBD1 identical over 7 bases. The CDR3 runs 13 residues. After removal of 8 bases from V and 1 base from J, the junction contained 5 bases not matched to a gene.

The V call is TRBV10-3, the J call TRBJ2-2, with 7 bases matching TRBD2. The CDR3 length is 11 residues. Trimming took 11 bases from V and 6 from J; bases not matched to a gene: 3. Germline V lookup: CDR1 ENHRY, CDR2 SYGVKD. The CDR3, as DNA: TGTGCCGTGGGGAGGGCCGGGGAGCTGTTTTTT. It encodes CAVGRAGELFF.

The gene calls are TRBV6-5 and TRBJ1-1; D may be TRBD1 (5 bases). Germline CDR1 MNHEY, CDR2 SVGAGI. Trimming cost V 10 bases and J 5 bases, with 14 bases left between them. This CDR3 is built from 12 residues. This CDR3 is CATGGGLTEAFF. The CDR3 nucleotides are TGTGCCACCGGGGGGGGTTTAACTGAAGCTTTCTTT.

Here the CDR3 DNA reads TGTGCCAGCAGTTACAGGGTTGGCGGAGGCTACACCTTC. It specifies CASSYRVGGGYTF. The chain uses TRBV2 and TRBJ1-2; D may be TRBD1 (6 bases). Germline V CDR1 and CDR2: SNHLY, FYNNEI. The CDR3 totals 13 residues. The ends were cut back, 5 bases at V and 8 bases at J, with 15 bases in the middle.

The chain recombines TRBV11-1 with TRBJ2-1; D might be TRBD1 (5 bases). The CDR3 has 14 residues. Trimming pared 5 bases from V and 9 bases from J, leaving 17 bases between. Per the germline V gene, CDR1 is SGHAT and CDR2 is FQDESV (reference sequence). CDR3 DNA sequence: TGTGCCAGCAGCCCCGGACACGGCGGCAGTGAGCAGTTCTTC. Translated, it gives CASSPGHGGSEQFF.

V usage is TRBV6-5 and J usage is TRBJ2-7; TRBD2 matches 8 bases. Trimming took 10 bases from V and 6 from J; bases not matched to a gene: 2. The CDR3 consists of 10 residues. Germline V gene data show CDR1 as MNHEY and CDR2 as SVGAGI. CDR3 DNA: TGTGCCACGGGGGGGCGCGAGCAGTACTTC. Translating it yields CATGGREQYF.

CDR3 sequence (DNA): TGTGCCAGCAGTCCCGGGGGTGAAGCTTTCTTT. It specifies CASSPGGEAFF. The V and J genes are TRBV6-4 and TRBJ1-1; D perhaps matches TRBD1 (5 bases). This CDR3 spans 11 amino acids. V was shortened by 5 bases and J by 7 bases, with 8 bases between the two germline ends. Germline V gene sequence: CDR1 MRHNA, CDR2 SNTAGT.

This clone is a singleton in its sample. The chain employs TRBV16 and TRBJ2-5; 8 bases fit TRBD1. This CDR3 region has 13 residues. With 4 bases clipped from V and 4 bases from J, the junction kept 2 bases outside the gene matches. From germline, CDR1 is KGHSY and CDR2 FQNENV. In nucleotides, the CDR3 is TGTGCCAGCAGCCCAACAGGGGGAGAGACCCAGTACTTC. Its translation: CASSPTGGETQYF. The full variable domain, its missing parts supplied by reference TRBV16 and TRBJ2-5, is GEEVAQTPKHLVRGEGQKAKLYCAPIKGHSYVFWYQQVLKNEFKFLISFQNENVFDETGMPKERFSAKCLPNSPCSLEIQATKLEDSAVYFCASSPTGGETQYFGPGTRLLVL.

The chain is built from TRBV14 and TRBJ1-2; possible D gene TRBD1, 5 bases. The V end lost 4 bases, the J end lost 7 bases, and 16 bases lay between the germline ends. Germline CDR1 reads SGHDN; CDR2 reads FVKESK. The CDR3 loop spans 14 amino acids. The CDR3 loop is CASSLEGRVRGYTF. CDR3 DNA sequence: TGTGCCAGCAGCCTCGAGGGGAGGGTCCGTGGCTACACCTTC.

The chain recombines TRBV27 with TRBJ1-4, with D perhaps TRBD1 (5 bases). Germline V CDR1 and CDR2: MNHEY, SMNVEV (reference sequence). Trimming left V 8 bases short and J 8 bases short, with 24 bases between. This CDR3 region has 16 residues. The CDR3 bases are TGTGCCAGCTATTCACGCGGGACGCCGAGTACCGAAAAACTGTTTTTT. It translates to CASYSRGTPSTEKLFF.

V is TRBV5-1 and J is TRBJ1-6; TRBD1 matches at 7 bases. The trim removed 0 bases at V and 10 bases at J, leaving 4 bases unmatched. Germline assignment: CDR1 SGHRS and CDR2 YFSETQ. This CDR3 has 14 residues. CDR3 residues: CASSLGQGESPLHF. In DNA, the CDR3 is TGCGCCAGCAGCTTGGGACAGGGCGAATCACCCCTCCACTTT. Drawing the rest from reference TRBV5-1 and TRBJ1-6, the complete variable domain is KAGVTQTPRYLIKTRGQQVTLSCSPISGHRSVSWYQQTPGQGLQFLFEYFSETQRNKGNFPGRFSGRQFSNSRSEMNVSTLELGDSALYLCASSLGQGESPLHFGNGTRLTVT.

This clone has just one count. The chain couples TRBV5-5 to TRBJ1-4; D is perhaps TRBD1 (6 bases). Between the trimmed V and J ends, which lost 0 bases and 5 bases, there was a span of 8 bases. Germline CDR1 SGHKS, CDR2 YYEKEE (reference sequence). The CDR3 extends over 14 amino acids. The CDR3: CASSLVQGNEKLFF. The CDR3 region has the DNA TGTGCCAGCAGCTTGGTGCAGGGGAATGAAAAACTGTTTTTT. Full variable domain (rest looked up from reference TRBV5-5 and TRBJ1-4): DAGVTQSPTHLIKTRGQQVTLRCSPISGHKSVSWYQQVLGQGPQFIFQYYEKEERGRGNFPDRFSARQFPNYSSELNVNALLLGDSALYLCASSLVQGNEKLFFGSGTQLSVL.